Reported below is one T cell receptor beta chain. What it binds is not known. A sample-barcoded 5' primer and a J-beta primer mix were used in a second PCR of roughly 7 to 12 cycles. In TCRdb, the 5' RACE reads were re-called with MiXCR into one record per CDR3 protein. The table lists about 780,000 distinct CDR3 sequences, 46% of them singletons. The sample is drawn from a study of blood T cells in healthy people across ages. Study-level results: One million T cells yielded diversity estimates that were considered underestimates.

Whenever a sample was processed, at least 6.5 million PBMCs were isolated. Total RNA, at least 6 micrograms per sample, was extracted from PBMCs. The TCR was taken from an elderly man in good health. The source material was blood.

CDR3 sequence reads: CASSRASSGSYNEQFF. The CDR3 DNA reads as TGCGCCAGCAGTCGCGCATCGAGCGGCTCCTACAATGAGCAGTTCTTC. The rearrangement links TRBV4-3 to TRBJ2-1, with a weak D call TRBD2 (5 bases). The germline V gene encodes CDR1 LGHNA and CDR2 YSLEER. The CDR3 contains 16 residues. Trimming took off 6 bases at V and 0 bases at J, with 15 bases between the two ends.